These 5 T cell receptor beta chains originate from one sample sequenced in a study of radiation and T cells in renal cell carcinoma. Data came from immunoSEQ multiplex PCR; TCRdb stores just in-frame clones and leaves some out. This sample yields 95,000 to 150,000 clones, of which roughly four fifths are seen a single time; about 3% belongs to the top ten. Described time point: baseline pretreatment blood. Documented treatment: 15 Gy SBRT to primary tumor, nephrectomy 4 weeks later. The sequencing used blood, collected from a patient whose treatment included radiotherapy and nephrectomy. Receptors originate from a woman aged 60-75 years with renal cell carcinoma.

The chain has TRBV15 and TRBJ1-2; 9 nucleotides agree with TRBD1. J gave up 7 bases and V 5 bases, and 5 bases lay outside the gene matches. The CDR3 has 13 amino acids. Germline V gene lookup returns CDR1 LNHNV and CDR2 YYDKDF (reference sequence). Here the CDR3 DNA reads TGTGCCACCAGCTCCGACAGGGGGGCTGGCTACACCTTC. It codes for CATSSDRGAGYTF.

J is TRBJ2-7 and V is TRBV5-1; D is ambiguous. Per germline, CDR1 SGHRS and CDR2 YFSETQ. V was clipped by 1 base and J by 6 bases, with 14 bases between them. This CDR3 has 14 residues. Written as DNA, the CDR3 is TGCGCCAGCAGCTTGCTGGGCGGCAACCTCGAGCAGTACTTC. It translates to CASSLLGGNLEQYF.

The chain uses TRBV30 and TRBJ1-5; 9 nucleotides agree with TRBD1. V lost 2 bases to trimming and J lost 4 bases; unmatched junction nucleotides: 6. The CDR3 runs 15 residues. The V gene's germline CDR1 is GTSNPN and CDR2 SVGIG (reference sequence). CDR3 sequence reads: CAWSFDGTGNQPQHF. The CDR3 DNA reads TGTGCCTGGAGTTTTGATGGGACAGGGAATCAGCCCCAGCATTTT.

This rearrangement joins TRBV11-2 to TRBJ1-3, with D possibly TRBD1 on 5 matching bases. This CDR3 has 14 residues. The germline V gene encodes CDR1 SGHAT and CDR2 FQNNGV. Trimming shortened V by 6 bases and J by 0 bases, and 9 bases separated the two germline ends. CDR3 nucleotide sequence: TGTGCCAGCAGTCTCGGGGGCTCTGGAAACACCATATATTTT. Its protein product is CASSLGGSGNTIYF. The entire variable domain, with the rest obtained from reference TRBV11-2 and TRBJ1-3, is as follows: EAGVAQSPRYKIIEKRQSVAFWCNPISGHATLYWYQQILGQGPKLLIQFQNNGVVDDSQLPKDRFSAERLKGVDSTLKIQPAKLEDSAVYLCASSLGGSGNTIYFGEGSWLTVV.

The chain has TRBV28 and TRBJ1-5, with D uncertain. The germline V and J ends were trimmed by 6 bases and 1 base, with 4 bases remaining between them. Germline assignment: CDR1 MDHEN and CDR2 SYDVKM. The CDR3 runs to 12 residues. CDR3 sequence (DNA): TGTGCCAGCAGGTCGAGCAATCAGCCCCAGCATTTT. It specifies CASRSSNQPQHF.